The next 5 T cell receptor beta chains were all read from a single sample in a study of cytomegalovirus exposure and HLA in healthy donors. Generated by immunoSEQ multiplex PCR, the TCRdb table keeps only in-frame clones and is missing some. The data show around 350,000 clones, roughly 90% seen once. The sample consisted of PBMCs. These receptors originate from a woman younger than 30 in good health and CMV-seronegative.

CDR3 DNA sequence: TGTGCCAGCAGTGCTCCAGGGAGGGGGGTAAGATTGGTGTTTTTT. Translating gives CASSAPGRGVRLVFF. The chain combines TRBV6-1 with TRBJ1-4; perhaps TRBD1 as D (6 bases). Germline CDR1 is MNHNS and CDR2 is SASEGT. Trimming cost V 4 bases and J 15 bases, with 24 bases left between them. This CDR3 is built from 15 residues.

This sequence joins TRBV6-5 and TRBJ1-4, with D perhaps matching TRBD1 (5 bases). CDR1 and CDR2 from the germline V gene are MNHEY and SVGAGI. The CDR3 spans 13 residues. Trimming stripped 4 bases from V and 6 bases from J, with 9 bases between. The CDR3 spells CASSSRVDEKLFF. The CDR3, as DNA: TGTGCCAGCAGTTCCAGGGTGGATGAAAAACTGTTTTTT.

This chain uses TRBV28 with TRBJ2-7, with D unresolved. V gave up 7 bases and J gave up 3 bases, with 13 bases separating them. Germline lookup yields CDR1 MDHEN and CDR2 SYDVKM. CDR3 length: 13 residues. The CDR3 region is CASTPTSVYEQYF. The DNA for the CDR3 is TGTGCCAGCACCCCCACCAGTGTCTACGAGCAGTACTTC.

The chain has TRBV9 and TRBJ1-2, with a tentative D call TRBD1 (6 bases). Germline lookup yields CDR1 SGDLS and CDR2 YYNGEE. The V end lost 3 bases, the J end lost 4 bases, and 13 bases lay between the germline ends. The CDR3 has 14 amino acids. The CDR3 here is CASSGGGASYGYTF. In DNA form, the CDR3 reads TGTGCCAGCAGCGGAGGGGGGGCAAGCTATGGCTACACCTTC.

The rearrangement joins TRBV15 to TRBJ2-5; D perhaps matches TRBD2 (7 bases). Germline assignment: CDR1 LNHNV and CDR2 YYDKDF (reference sequence). This CDR3 is built from 14 residues. The V and J ends lost 0 bases and 5 bases respectively, with 10 bases between them. The CDR3 spells CATSREGGGETQYF. The CDR3, as DNA: TGTGCCACCAGCAGAGAGGGAGGGGGGGAGACCCAGTACTTC.